This T cell receptor beta chain was observed in a study of blood T cell repertoires in COVID-19. Study summary: The samples span acute and convalescent COVID-19 from the United States, Italy and Spain. In each case, the material was cDNA or gDNA derived from T cells, B-cell-depleted T cells, or PBMCs.

The repertoire was sequenced with immunoSEQ multiplex PCR; TCRdb's copy has only in-frame clones and lacks some. The table includes under 250,000 clones, about 86% detected once. The CDR3 covers 14 residues. V lost 3 bases to trimming and J lost 6 bases, with 12 bases between them. Germline V gene sequence: CDR1 SGDLS, CDR2 YYNGEE. Sequenced: peripheral blood. The chain uses TRBV9 and TRBJ2-2; TRBD2 is a possible D gene (6 bases). This receptor was identified in a man older than 75 with acute or convalescent COVID-19. CDR3 residues: CASSGTMGPGELFF. The DNA of the CDR3 is TGTGCCAGCAGCGGGACTATGGGTCCCGGGGAGCTGTTTTTT.